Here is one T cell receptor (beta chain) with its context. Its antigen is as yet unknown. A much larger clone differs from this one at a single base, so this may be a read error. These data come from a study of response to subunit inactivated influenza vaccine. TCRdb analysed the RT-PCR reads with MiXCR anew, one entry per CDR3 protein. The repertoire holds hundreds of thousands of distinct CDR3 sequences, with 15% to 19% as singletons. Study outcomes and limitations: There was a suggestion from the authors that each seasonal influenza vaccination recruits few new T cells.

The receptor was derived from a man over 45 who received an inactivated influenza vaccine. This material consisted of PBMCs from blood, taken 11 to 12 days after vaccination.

The CDR3 nucleotides read TGTGCCAGCAGCGTAGGGTTCAGCGAGTGCCAAGAGACCCAGTACTTC. It yields the protein CASSVGFSECQETQYF. The chain is built from TRBV9 and TRBJ2-5; D unresolved. The germline gives CDR1 SGDLS, CDR2 YYNGEE. V was pared by 0 bases and J by 1 base, with 13 bases between. This CDR3 comprises 16 residues.